The source of this T cell receptor (beta chain) is a study of long-term antiretroviral therapy in people with HIV. V dropped 0 bases and J dropped 5; count of bases not matched to a gene: 7. Germline values: CDR1 SGHRS, CDR2 YFSETQ. This CDR3 contains 16 residues. The assay used was immunoSEQ (version v3.0), run at survey level. Profiled with immunoSEQ multiplex PCR; TCRdb holds only in-frame clones, not every one. The repertoire holds around 29,000 clones, with less than 85% as singletons. The sequencing used unsorted PBMCs, collected 0.3 years after starting antiretroviral therapy. This TCR came from a man aged 40-55 years with HIV. This chain joins TRBV5-1 and TRBJ2-7, with TRBD1 matching 11 bases. In nucleotides, the CDR3 is TGCGCCAGCAGCTTGGCCGAACGGACAGGGGGCAACGAGCAGTACTTC. This encodes CASSLAERTGGNEQYF.